This entry features one T cell receptor (beta chain) sequence. As yet, its antigen is unknown. This sample was included in a study of shared clonotypes between healthy human individuals. Replicate PCRs for sorted subsets used 200 ng DNA; this equaled 25,000 to 30,000 T cell genomes. Assay: immunoSEQ multiplex PCR; the TCRdb copy retains only in-frame clones and omits some. The top ten clones hold 1% to 1.5% of a sample with some 1,900,000 clones, approximately 94% of them seen once. CD45RO-negative, CCR7-positively selected cells formed the naive CD8 fraction, excluding terminally differentiated effector memory CD45RA+ cells. Study-level findings and limits: Sampling included only blood; tissue repertoires likely differ.

The V and J ends lost 2 bases and 6 bases respectively, with 13 bases between them. Germline V gene lookup returns CDR1 SGHAT and CDR2 FQNNGV. CDR3 length: 14 residues. This TCR was recovered from a man aged 18 to 30 in good health. Sequencing was done on a sample of naive CD8+ T cells sorted from blood. This chain uses TRBV11-2 with TRBJ1-2, with D maybe TRBD1 (5 bases). The CDR3 region is CASSLSVGRDGYTF. As DNA, the CDR3 is TGTGCCAGCAGCTTATCGGTGGGCAGGGATGGCTACACCTTC.